Shown below are 29 T cell receptor beta chains from a single sample sequenced in a study of shared clonotypes between healthy human individuals. Using immunoSEQ multiplex PCR, the repertoire was profiled, and TCRdb retains in-frame clones only, with some absent. The sample consists of 2 million to 2.5 million clones, approximately 95% of them appearing once. Specimen: naive CD4+ T cells from PBMCs. Subset given: CD45RA+ positively selected. These receptors were obtained from a man aged 18-30 years in good health. Some clones in this sample may be carry-over from other donors' samples.

The rearrangement uses TRBV19 and TRBJ2-1; 11 bases line up with TRBD2. This CDR3 has 14 residues. With 10 bases clipped from V and 3 bases from J, the junction kept 5 bases outside the gene matches. Looked up from germline, CDR1 is LNHDA and CDR2 is SQIVND (reference sequence). Here the CDR3 DNA reads TGTGCCACATCTAGCGGGAGGATCTACAATGAGCAGTTCTTC. Encoded protein: CATSSGRIYNEQFF.

The genes are TRBV2 and TRBJ1-2; D perhaps matches TRBD1 (6 bases). Deletions cut 3 bases from V and 7 bases from J, with 15 bases between. The CDR3 covers 14 residues. Germline CDR1 and CDR2: SNHLY and FYNNEI. Here the CDR3 DNA reads TGTGCCAGCAGTGATGGTCCAGGGGACCGTGGCTACACCTTC. It encodes CASSDGPGDRGYTF.

This chain connects TRBV28 to TRBJ1-1, with 12 bases aligning to TRBD1. V was pared by 5 bases and J by 4 bases, with 5 bases of the junction left unmatched. Germline-derived CDR1 and CDR2 are MDHEN and SYDVKM. This CDR3 comprises 15 residues. As DNA, the CDR3 is TGTGCCAGCAGTCCGGGACAGGGGGCAGGCACTGAAGCTTTCTTT. As protein: CASSPGQGAGTEAFF.

This clone is a singleton in its sample. The chain combines TRBV12-5 with TRBJ2-1; D might be TRBD2 (6 bases). This CDR3 is built from 14 residues. CDR1 is LGHNT, CDR2 FRNRAP, per germline. V lost 5 bases and J lost 2, with 10 bases in between. DNA of the CDR3: TGTGCTAGTGGTCCAGGGAGGCCCTACAATGAGCAGTTCTTC. Its protein product is CASGPGRPYNEQFF.

CDR3 sequence reads: CASRGRLTGDRSGANVLTF. The CDR3 coding sequence is TGCGCCAGCAGAGGAAGGCTAACGGGAGACAGATCTGGGGCCAACGTCCTGACTTTC. The chain has TRBV5-1 and TRBJ2-6; D possibly corresponds to TRBD2 (6 bases). Looked up from germline, CDR1 is SGHRS and CDR2 is YFSETQ. This CDR3 is built from 19 residues. V was clipped by 5 bases and J by 1 base, with 22 bases between them.

The CDR3 DNA sequence: TGTGCCAGCTCAGCGGACAGCCCCTATGGCTACACCTTC. Protein product: CASSADSPYGYTF. This chain joins TRBV18 and TRBJ1-2; TRBD1 might be the D (6 bases). The germline CDR1 and CDR2 sequences are KGHSH and LQKENI. Trimming removed 5 bases from V and 4 bases from J, with 11 bases in between. The CDR3 length is 13 residues.

The chain joins TRBV5-4 to TRBJ2-3, with 8 bases fitting TRBD1. The CDR3 contains 15 residues. Losses at the gene ends were 0 bases for V and 6 bases for J; bases not matched to a gene: 6. Germline CDR1 and CDR2: SGHNT and YYREEE (reference sequence). The DNA for the CDR3 is TGTGCCAGCAGCTTGGTGCGGACAGGGAAGGATACGCAGTATTTT. It encodes CASSLVRTGKDTQYF. The complete variable domain, with remaining parts taken from reference TRBV5-4 and TRBJ2-3, reads ETGVTQSPTHLIKTRGQQVTLRCSSQSGHNTVSWYQQALGQGPQFIFQYYREEENGRGNFPPRFSGLQFPNYSSELNVNALELDDSALYLCASSLVRTGKDTQYFGPGTRLTVL.

This chain joins TRBV19 and TRBJ1-1, with D hard to call. The germline V gene has CDR1 LNHDA and CDR2 SQIVND (reference sequence). The CDR3 is 15 residues long. V lost 3 bases and J 1 base, leaving 12 bases between the germline ends. The CDR3 DNA reads as TGTGCCAGTAGTATCAACATGGGTGGGAACACTGAAGCTTTCTTT. It codes for CASSINMGGNTEAFF.

This clone has more than one count but fewer than ten. The gene calls are TRBV29-1 and TRBJ1-1, with D hard to call. There are 15 residues in the CDR3. Germline V gives CDR1 SQVTM, CDR2 ANQGSEA. V lost 6 bases and J lost 4, with 21 bases in between. CDR3: CSVDPDLAGGTEAFF. In nucleotides, the CDR3 is TGCAGCGTCGACCCAGACCTGGCAGGCGGCACTGAAGCTTTCTTT.

This chain uses TRBV4-3 with TRBJ2-2, with 9 bases that match TRBD2. The CDR3 runs to 17 residues. Looked up from germline, CDR1 is LGHNA and CDR2 is YSLEER. J was trimmed by 0 bases and V by 1 base; bases with no gene match: 3. The CDR3 bases are TGCGCCAGCAGCCAAGGGGCTAGCGGGACGAACACCGGGGAGCTGTTTTTT. This translates into CASSQGASGTNTGELFF.

This chain links TRBV5-5 with TRBJ1-6; 7 bases agree with TRBD1. In germline, CDR1 is SGHKS, CDR2 YYEKEE (reference sequence). This CDR3 is built from 16 residues. Trimming cost V 4 bases and J 8 bases; bases outside gene matches: 12. The CDR3 DNA reads as TGTGCCAGCAGCCCGCCTATGACAAGGGGGCATTCACCCCTCCACTTT. This encodes CASSPPMTRGHSPLHF. The full variable domain, its missing parts supplied by reference TRBV5-5 and TRBJ1-6, is DAGVTQSPTHLIKTRGQQVTLRCSPISGHKSVSWYQQVLGQGPQFIFQYYEKEERGRGNFPDRFSARQFPNYSSELNVNALLLGDSALYLCASSPPMTRGHSPLHFGNGTRLTVT.

This clone was seen just once. V gene TRBV28 combines with J gene TRBJ1-2; 8 bases are a match to TRBD1. This CDR3 spans 16 amino acids. The V segment lost 5 bases and the J segment 4 bases; nucleotides outside the gene matches: 12. Germline V CDR1 and CDR2: MDHEN, SYDVKM. CDR3 sequence: CASSPLGRTGTYGYTF. CDR3 coding DNA: TGTGCCAGCAGTCCCCTAGGGAGGACAGGGACCTATGGCTACACCTTC.

CDR3 sequence reads: CASSQSSRAAFF. The CDR3 bases are TGTGCCAGCAGTCAATCCTCCAGGGCAGCTTTCTTT. The chain couples TRBV6-6 to TRBJ1-1, with a weak D call TRBD1 (5 bases). The CDR3 loop spans 12 amino acids. Germline V CDR1 and CDR2: MNHNY, SVGAGI (reference sequence). The germline V and J ends were trimmed by 5 bases and 10 bases, with 14 bases remaining between them.

V gene TRBV28 combines with J gene TRBJ2-1, with 9 bases that match TRBD2. With 6 bases clipped from V and 3 bases from J, the junction kept 9 bases outside the gene matches. Per the germline V gene, CDR1 is MDHEN and CDR2 is SYDVKM. This CDR3 region has 16 residues. The CDR3 DNA is TGTGCCAGCAGGGCAACCGGGACTAGCAGCTACAATGAGCAGTTCTTC. Its translation: CASRATGTSSYNEQFF.

The gene calls are TRBV9 and TRBJ2-7; 11 nucleotides match TRBD2. The V gene end was trimmed by 1 base and the J gene end by 6 bases; junction bases not matched to a gene: 3. The CDR3 spans 14 residues. Germline V gene sequence: CDR1 SGDLS, CDR2 YYNGEE. The CDR3 is CASSVTSGSGEQYF. The CDR3 DNA follows: TGTGCCAGCAGCGTAACTAGCGGGAGCGGCGAGCAGTACTTC.

The V gene is TRBV5-1, the J gene TRBJ2-2; 7 bases line up with TRBD2. Germline CDR1 SGHRS, CDR2 YFSETQ. There are 16 residues in the CDR3. V dropped 6 bases and J dropped 4; count of bases not matched to a gene: 12. CDR3 DNA sequence: TGCGCCAGCACTCCTGGGACTACAACCCCCACCGGGGAGCTGTTTTTT. It specifies CASTPGTTTPTGELFF.

Only a few counts were recorded for this clone. This chain connects TRBV13 to TRBJ1-1; 8 nucleotides match TRBD1. The CDR3 contains 12 residues. From germline, CDR1 is PRHDT and CDR2 FYEKMQ (reference sequence). After removal of 5 bases from V and 11 bases from J, the junction contained 7 bases not matched to a gene. DNA for the CDR3: TGTGCCAGCAGCCGGAAGGACAGGGAGGCTTTCTTT. Its protein is CASSRKDREAFF.

V usage is TRBV6-5 and J usage is TRBJ1-3; 9 bases match TRBD1. This CDR3 is built from 16 residues. V lost 0 bases, J lost 2 bases, and 2 bases stayed unmatched. Germline CDR1 is MNHEY and CDR2 is SVGAGI. The CDR3 coding sequence is TGTGCCAGCAGTTACTCCGGGACAGGGACTGGAAACACCATATATTTT. Encoded protein: CASSYSGTGTGNTIYF.

About this clone: Other DNA sequences in this sample translate to the same CDR3. The chain uses TRBV28 and TRBJ1-4, with D uncertain. The CDR3 extends over 13 amino acids. The V gene lost 3 bases and the J gene lost 6 bases, with 8 bases spanning the gap. The germline V gene has CDR1 MDHEN and CDR2 SYDVKM. DNA for the CDR3: TGTGCCAGCAGTTTGGGGAGCGATGAAAAACTGTTTTTT. Residues: CASSLGSDEKLFF.

The chain recombines TRBV10-2 with TRBJ2-7; D assignment may be TRBD1 or TRBD2 (5 bases each). The CDR3 sequence is 13 residues long. Germline CDR1 WSHSY, CDR2 SAAADI. The V end lost 7 bases, the J end lost 6 bases, and 16 bases lay between the germline ends. CDR3 amino acids: CASTPGPAGEQYF. As DNA, the CDR3 is TGCGCCAGCACTCCGGGACCAGCCGGCGAGCAGTACTTC.

V gene TRBV28 combines with J gene TRBJ2-3; a possible D gene is TRBD1 (5 bases). CDR3 length equals 12 residues. V lost 6 bases and J 7 bases, leaving 11 bases between the germline ends. The germline gives CDR1 MDHEN, CDR2 SYDVKM. Here the CDR3 reads CASSQTDYTQYF. CDR3 coding DNA: TGTGCCAGCAGCCAGACAGATTATACGCAGTATTTT.

The chain couples TRBV6-5 to TRBJ2-1; maybe TRBD1 (6 bases). Trimming shortened V by 2 bases and J by 10 bases, and 15 bases separated the two germline ends. The CDR3 length is 14 residues. Per germline, CDR1 MNHEY and CDR2 SVGAGI. The CDR3 loop is CASSYRDIRGEQFF. CDR3 coding DNA: TGTGCCAGCAGTTACCGGGACATTCGAGGCGAGCAGTTCTTC.

The chain links TRBV6-6 to TRBJ2-7; D possibly corresponds to TRBD2 (6 bases). Deletions cut 6 bases from V and 3 bases from J, with 18 bases between. CDR1 and CDR2 (germline): MNHNY, SVGAGI (reference sequence). The CDR3 is 15 residues long. The CDR3 DNA reads TGTGCCAGCAGCCGTAGCGGCTTCGAGAACTACGAGCAGTACTTC. Translated, it gives CASSRSGFENYEQYF.

The V call is TRBV21-1, the J call TRBJ2-7. TRBV21-1 is flagged as a pseudogene. The CDR3 extends over 17 amino acids. CDR3 sequence: CASSATGSPNSSVGQYF. Here the CDR3 DNA reads TGTGCCAGCAGCGCCACGGGCAGCCCAAATTCCTCAGTCGGGCAGTACTTC.

The table lists this clone with a count of one. V gene TRBV7-2 combines with J gene TRBJ1-1; D may be TRBD1 (5 bases). Trimming cost V 1 base and J 1 base, with 10 bases left between them. Germline CDR1 reads SGHTA; CDR2 reads FQGNSA. There are 15 residues in the CDR3. The CDR3 loop is CASSLVSGKNTEAFF. In nucleotides, the CDR3 is TGTGCCAGCAGCTTAGTATCAGGGAAGAACACTGAAGCTTTCTTT. Supplemented by reference TRBV7-2 and TRBJ1-1, the full variable domain reads GAGVSQSPSNKVTEKGKDVELRCDPISGHTALYWYRQSLGQGLEFLIYFQGNSAPDKSGLPSDRFSAERTGGSVSTLTIQRTQQEDSAVYLCASSLVSGKNTEAFFGQGTRLTVV.

V usage is TRBV5-6 and J usage is TRBJ2-3; D is possibly TRBD1 (6 bases). Germline V CDR1 and CDR2: SGHDT, YYEEEE. The CDR3 spans 14 residues. V was trimmed by 2 bases and J by 2 bases, leaving 9 bases between them. CDR3 loop: CASSFTGPTDTQYF. The CDR3 nucleotides read TGTGCCAGCAGCTTTACAGGGCCCACAGATACGCAGTATTTT.

V and J are TRBV19 and TRBJ1-2; TRBD1 aligns across 9 bases. In germline, CDR1 is LNHDA, CDR2 SQIVND (reference sequence). With 5 bases clipped from V and 4 bases from J, the junction kept 8 bases outside the gene matches. CDR3 length equals 15 residues. CDR3 sequence (DNA): TGTGCCAGTAGTGTCCGTCGACAGGGGGTCTATGGCTACACCTTC. The encoded protein is CASSVRRQGVYGYTF.

This clone came up once. CDR3 amino acids: CASSTKNRRSGGELFF. The CDR3 region has the DNA TGTGCCAGCAGCACCAAGAATAGACGAAGCGGCGGGGAGCTGTTTTTT. V gene TRBV27 combines with J gene TRBJ2-2; possibly TRBD2 for D (5 bases). Trimming removed 6 bases from V and 7 bases from J, with 21 bases in between. This CDR3 has 16 residues. CDR1 and CDR2 (germline): MNHEY, SMNVEV (reference sequence).

The rearrangement joins TRBV6-1 to TRBJ2-6; D ambiguous. Germline-derived CDR1 and CDR2 are MNHNS and SASEGT. The CDR3 is made up of 16 amino acids. The V and J ends lost 1 base and 0 bases respectively, with 7 bases between them. The CDR3 DNA reads TGTGCCAGCAGTGAAGGACCGGACTCTGGGGCCAACGTCCTGACTTTC. It codes for CASSEGPDSGANVLTF.